The table lists the clone carrying this T cell receptor (beta chain) with many counts. Its target is unknown. TCRdb re-called the 5' RACE reads through MiXCR, storing one row per CDR3 protein. Of about 320,000 distinct CDR3 sequences in the sample, 3.5% to 5% are singletons; the top ten hold approximately 19%. The sample originates from a study of T cells after yellow fever vaccination. Across the study: The authors prepared low-cell-number fractions using SMART-Seq v4 Ultra Low Input. Notes on the study in general: Boosting was followed by the reappearance of most primary-vaccination clones (approximately 95% CD4, 70% to 90% CD8). By day 5 rather than day 15, the secondary response had peaked, though it was weaker.

Trimming stripped 6 bases from V and 2 bases from J, with 10 bases between. CDR1 and CDR2 (germline): MNHEY, SVGEGT. This CDR3 spans 13 amino acids. The sample consisted of PBMCs, taken 15 days after the yellow fever booster vaccination. This clonotype was obtained from a man aged 18 to 35 who received the YFV17D yellow fever vaccine. This chain joins TRBV6-2 or TRBV6-3 and TRBJ1-2; D remains unclear. CDR3 nucleotide sequence: TGTGCCAGCAGACCCGTTGGGAACTATGGCTACACCTTC. This codes for CASRPVGNYGYTF.